Following are 23 T cell receptor beta chains from one sample sequenced in a study of blood T cell repertoires in COVID-19 (TCRdb year 2020). Library prep was done by the immunoSEQ multiplex PCR assay. As stored in TCRdb, this immuneACCESS dataset retains in-frame rearrangements with V and J assigned. A fraction of the clones does not appear; measured against another copy, unresolved V genes explain less than half of the discrepancy, and the remainder lacks a known reason. The sample includes over 90,000 clones, with 84% observed a single time. The ten top clones hold 10% to 15% of the sample. The material sequenced was peripheral blood. Receptors were obtained from a human donor in a cohort sampled during active or convalescent COVID-19.

The J gene is TRBJ1-2, the V gene TRBV7-2; 8 bases map to TRBD1. With 5 bases clipped from V and 5 bases from J, the junction kept 10 bases outside the gene matches. The length of the CDR3 is 15 residues. Per germline, CDR1 SGHTA and CDR2 FQGNSA. As DNA, the CDR3 is TGTGCCAGCAGCCCTGATGCGAACAGGGGGTATGGCTACACCTTC. It yields the protein CASSPDANRGYGYTF.

V usage is TRBV5-1 and J usage is TRBJ1-2, with D tentatively TRBD1 (6 bases). Germline values: CDR1 SGHRS, CDR2 YFSETQ. The CDR3 covers 14 residues. The germline V and J ends were trimmed by 4 bases and 7 bases, with 17 bases remaining between them. The CDR3 here is CASSTLQGSSGYTF. Written as DNA, the CDR3 is TGCGCCAGCAGCACATTACAGGGTTCCAGTGGCTACACCTTC.

The V and J genes are TRBV7-3 and TRBJ2-2; perhaps TRBD2 as D (5 bases). The V end lost 5 bases, the J end lost 7 bases, and 17 bases lay between the germline ends. The CDR3 consists of 15 residues. Germline-derived CDR1 and CDR2 are SGHTA and FQGTGA. Written as DNA, the CDR3 is TGTGCCAGCAGCCCAAGGTCAGCGGCCGACGGGGAGCTGTTTTTT. Translating gives CASSPRSAADGELFF.

This sequence joins TRBV7-3 and TRBJ2-5; 12 bases line up with TRBD2. Trimming took 5 bases from V and 5 from J; bases not matched to a gene: 9. Germline loops: CDR1 SGHTA, CDR2 FQGTGA. The CDR3 is 16 residues long. In DNA form, the CDR3 reads TGTGCCAGCAGCGTCTCTAGCGGGGGGGCCTTCGAGACCCAGTACTTC. Translated: CASSVSSGGAFETQYF.

The CDR3 bases are TGTGCCAGTAGTATAGTAGGCGGTCATTACACAGATACGCAGTATTTT. Residues: CASSIVGGHYTDTQYF. This chain links TRBV19 with TRBJ2-3; D gene unclear. The CDR3 consists of 16 residues. The V end was cut by 1 base, the J end by 2 bases, with 13 bases between. Germline V CDR1 and CDR2: LNHDA, SQIVND (reference sequence).

The rearrangement uses TRBV4-1 and TRBJ1-5; D remains ambiguous. The CDR3 runs to 16 residues. V lost 0 bases and J 1 base, leaving 10 bases between the germline ends. CDR1 and CDR2 from the germline V gene are MGHRA and YSYEKL. CDR3 nucleotide sequence: TGCGCCAGCAGCCAAGATGAACGGAGAAGCAATCAGCCCCAGCATTTT. This translates into CASSQDERRSNQPQHF.

V and J are TRBV19 and TRBJ2-3, with D possibly TRBD1 on 6 matching bases. Germline-derived CDR1 and CDR2 are LNHDA and SQIVND (reference sequence). V shed 7 bases and J shed 3 bases, with 14 bases lying between them. The CDR3 totals 14 residues. The CDR3, as DNA: TGTGCCAGTACCAGGGGCAGAACTACAGATACGCAGTATTTT. Protein: CASTRGRTTDTQYF.

The V call is TRBV4-1, the J call TRBJ2-3, with 10 bases that match TRBD2. V lost 0 bases, J lost 6 bases, and 6 bases stayed unmatched. This CDR3 spans 16 amino acids. Germline CDR1 and CDR2: MGHRA and YSYEKL. DNA of the CDR3: TGCGCCAGCAGCCAAGAGATTCTAGCGGGGGATGATACGCAGTATTTT. Residues: CASSQEILAGDDTQYF.

The J gene is TRBJ2-2, the V gene TRBV5-4; a weak D match, TRBD2 (6 bases). This CDR3 has 16 residues. Per germline, CDR1 SGHNT and CDR2 YYREEE (reference sequence). The germline V and J ends were trimmed by 2 bases and 6 bases, with 17 bases remaining between them. CDR3 sequence (DNA): TGTGCCAGCAGCTTCATGGGGGAGGCGCGGGCCGGGGAGCTGTTTTTT. This codes for CASSFMGEARAGELFF.

The rearrangement links TRBV19 to TRBJ2-7; possible D gene TRBD2, 6 bases. CDR1 and CDR2 from the germline V gene are LNHDA and SQIVND (reference sequence). V lost 4 bases, J lost 2 bases, and 12 bases lay in between. The CDR3 runs to 14 residues. Here the CDR3 DNA reads TGTGCCAGTAGTACCACATGGGAGGCCTACGAGCAGTACTTC. Protein sequence: CASSTTWEAYEQYF.

The chain links TRBV7-2 to TRBJ2-5, with TRBD2 matching 8 bases. The germline gives CDR1 SGHTA, CDR2 FQGNSA. The J segment lost 2 bases and the V segment lost 6 bases, leaving 8 bases of the junction unmatched. The CDR3 totals 15 residues. CDR3 in amino acids: CASRDRGGPQETQYF. The CDR3, as DNA: TGTGCCAGCAGAGACCGGGGGGGCCCACAAGAGACCCAGTACTTC. Based on the CDR3 plus reference TRBV7-2 and TRBJ2-5, the full variable domain is GAGVSQSPSNKVTEKGKDVELRCDPISGHTALYWYRQSLGQGLEFLIYFQGNSAPDKSGLPSDRFSAERTGGSVSTLTIQRTQQEDSAVYLCASRDRGGPQETQYFGPGTRLLVL.

This clone is a singleton in its sample. An end of the junction does not agree with germline; a read error may underlie this. J is TRBJ2-7 and V is TRBV7-2, with TRBD1 matching over 8 bases. Germline CDR1 and CDR2: SGHTA and FQGNSA. The CDR3 contains 15 residues. For the CDR3, the DNA is TGTGTCAGCAGCTTAGACGGTAACAGGGGGTCGGAGCAGTACTTC. Translated: CVSSLDGNRGSEQYF. Looking up the rest from reference TRBV7-2 and TRBJ2-7 gives the full variable domain: GAGVSQSPSNKVTEKGKDVELRCDPISGHTALYWYRQSLGQGLEFLIYFQGNSAPDKSGLPSDRFSAERTGGSVSTLTIQRTQQEDSAVYLCVSSLDGNRGSEQYFGPGTRLTVT.

The J gene is TRBJ1-2, the V gene TRBV5-1; D perhaps matches TRBD1 (6 bases). Germline V CDR1 and CDR2: SGHRS, YFSETQ. V was shortened by 0 bases and J by 7 bases, with 13 bases between the two germline ends. The CDR3 has 14 residues. This CDR3 reads CASSLDRVFSGYTF. CDR3 in DNA: TGCGCCAGCAGCTTGGACAGGGTTTTTTCTGGCTACACCTTC.

The gene calls are TRBV19 and TRBJ1-2; D is uncertain. Per germline, CDR1 LNHDA and CDR2 SQIVND (reference sequence). Trimming left V 1 base short and J 8 bases short, with 14 bases between. The CDR3 has 14 amino acids. The CDR3 spells CASSIALESPGYTF. For the CDR3, the DNA is TGTGCCAGTAGTATAGCCCTCGAGAGTCCGGGCTACACCTTC.

The V gene is TRBV6-5, the J gene TRBJ2-1, with D possibly TRBD2 on 7 matching bases. Germline CDR1 is MNHEY and CDR2 is SVGAGI. V lost 2 bases, J lost 7 bases, and 9 bases lay in between. This CDR3 spans 13 amino acids. As DNA, the CDR3 is TGTGCCAGCAGTTACGGGGGGGCGAATGAGCAGTTCTTC. Translation: CASSYGGANEQFF.

The chain is built from TRBV6-5 and TRBJ1-4, with a possible D match to TRBD1 (5 bases). Looked up from germline, CDR1 is MNHEY and CDR2 is SVGAGI. There are 13 residues in the CDR3. Between the trimmed V and J ends, which lost 8 bases and 7 bases, there was a span of 14 bases. The CDR3: CASQAGRGEKLFF. The DNA of the CDR3 is TGTGCCAGCCAGGCGGGGAGGGGTGAAAAACTGTTTTTT.

The CDR3 loop reads CASSHTWETPPYEQYF. CDR3 in DNA: TGTGCCAGCAGCCACACCTGGGAGACCCCGCCCTACGAGCAGTACTTC. The chain couples TRBV5-4 to TRBJ2-7; possible D gene TRBD2, 5 bases. V lost 4 bases to trimming and J lost 2 bases, with 19 bases between them. Looked up from germline, CDR1 is SGHNT and CDR2 is YYREEE (reference sequence). The CDR3 is made up of 16 amino acids.

The chain carries TRBV5-4 and TRBJ1-4, with D unclear. This CDR3 has 14 amino acids. Looked up from germline, CDR1 is SGHNT and CDR2 is YYREEE (reference sequence). V dropped 5 bases and J dropped 4 bases, with 12 bases sitting between them. The CDR3: CASSYVGSNEKLFF. CDR3 in DNA: TGTGCCAGCAGTTACGTCGGGAGTAATGAAAAACTGTTTTTT.

The chain has TRBV7-2 and TRBJ1-3, with 7 nucleotides matching TRBD1. Germline V gene lookup returns CDR1 SGHTA and CDR2 FQGNSA. V lost 1 base and J lost 0; bases outside the gene matches: 0. The CDR3 length is 15 residues. CDR3: CASSLEGASGNTIYF. The CDR3 region has the DNA TGTGCCAGCAGCTTAGAGGGGGCCTCTGGAAACACCATATATTTT.

V gene TRBV11-3 combines with J gene TRBJ2-1; 7 bases agree with TRBD2. With 1 base clipped from V and 6 bases from J, the junction kept 6 bases outside the gene matches. Germline V lookup: CDR1 SGHNT, CDR2 YENEEA. The CDR3 has 15 amino acids. For the CDR3, the DNA is TGTGCCAGCAGCTTAGGAGTGGGGGGGACCAATGAGCAGTTCTTC. Protein sequence: CASSLGVGGTNEQFF.

The chain carries TRBV21-1 and TRBJ2-5; the table gives TRBD2 as D, unverified against the DNA. TRBV21-1 is designated a pseudogene. This CDR3 comprises 20 residues. CDR3 residues: CASSAKRLAGGLAWKETQYF. In DNA form, the CDR3 reads TGTGCCAGCAGCGCTAAGAGACTAGCGGGGGGGCTGGCATGGAAAGAGACCCAGTACTTC.

The V gene is TRBV5-5, the J gene TRBJ1-1; D might be TRBD1 (5 bases). The CDR3 spans 13 residues. The germline gives CDR1 SGHKS, CDR2 YYEKEE (reference sequence). Deletions cut 3 bases from V and 1 base from J, with 7 bases between. In DNA form, the CDR3 reads TGTGCCAGCAGCTGGACACGGAACACTGAAGCTTTCTTT. As protein: CASSWTRNTEAFF.

CDR3 in amino acids: CASSQDRWTGGVIANYGYTF. The CDR3 coding sequence is TGCGCCAGCAGCCAAGATAGGTGGACAGGGGGCGTCATCGCTAACTATGGCTACACCTTC. The chain is built from TRBV4-1 and TRBJ1-2; TRBD1 agrees at 11 bases. J was trimmed by 0 bases and V by 0 bases; bases with no gene match: 12. CDR3 length: 20 amino acids. Looked up from germline, CDR1 is MGHRA and CDR2 is YSYEKL.